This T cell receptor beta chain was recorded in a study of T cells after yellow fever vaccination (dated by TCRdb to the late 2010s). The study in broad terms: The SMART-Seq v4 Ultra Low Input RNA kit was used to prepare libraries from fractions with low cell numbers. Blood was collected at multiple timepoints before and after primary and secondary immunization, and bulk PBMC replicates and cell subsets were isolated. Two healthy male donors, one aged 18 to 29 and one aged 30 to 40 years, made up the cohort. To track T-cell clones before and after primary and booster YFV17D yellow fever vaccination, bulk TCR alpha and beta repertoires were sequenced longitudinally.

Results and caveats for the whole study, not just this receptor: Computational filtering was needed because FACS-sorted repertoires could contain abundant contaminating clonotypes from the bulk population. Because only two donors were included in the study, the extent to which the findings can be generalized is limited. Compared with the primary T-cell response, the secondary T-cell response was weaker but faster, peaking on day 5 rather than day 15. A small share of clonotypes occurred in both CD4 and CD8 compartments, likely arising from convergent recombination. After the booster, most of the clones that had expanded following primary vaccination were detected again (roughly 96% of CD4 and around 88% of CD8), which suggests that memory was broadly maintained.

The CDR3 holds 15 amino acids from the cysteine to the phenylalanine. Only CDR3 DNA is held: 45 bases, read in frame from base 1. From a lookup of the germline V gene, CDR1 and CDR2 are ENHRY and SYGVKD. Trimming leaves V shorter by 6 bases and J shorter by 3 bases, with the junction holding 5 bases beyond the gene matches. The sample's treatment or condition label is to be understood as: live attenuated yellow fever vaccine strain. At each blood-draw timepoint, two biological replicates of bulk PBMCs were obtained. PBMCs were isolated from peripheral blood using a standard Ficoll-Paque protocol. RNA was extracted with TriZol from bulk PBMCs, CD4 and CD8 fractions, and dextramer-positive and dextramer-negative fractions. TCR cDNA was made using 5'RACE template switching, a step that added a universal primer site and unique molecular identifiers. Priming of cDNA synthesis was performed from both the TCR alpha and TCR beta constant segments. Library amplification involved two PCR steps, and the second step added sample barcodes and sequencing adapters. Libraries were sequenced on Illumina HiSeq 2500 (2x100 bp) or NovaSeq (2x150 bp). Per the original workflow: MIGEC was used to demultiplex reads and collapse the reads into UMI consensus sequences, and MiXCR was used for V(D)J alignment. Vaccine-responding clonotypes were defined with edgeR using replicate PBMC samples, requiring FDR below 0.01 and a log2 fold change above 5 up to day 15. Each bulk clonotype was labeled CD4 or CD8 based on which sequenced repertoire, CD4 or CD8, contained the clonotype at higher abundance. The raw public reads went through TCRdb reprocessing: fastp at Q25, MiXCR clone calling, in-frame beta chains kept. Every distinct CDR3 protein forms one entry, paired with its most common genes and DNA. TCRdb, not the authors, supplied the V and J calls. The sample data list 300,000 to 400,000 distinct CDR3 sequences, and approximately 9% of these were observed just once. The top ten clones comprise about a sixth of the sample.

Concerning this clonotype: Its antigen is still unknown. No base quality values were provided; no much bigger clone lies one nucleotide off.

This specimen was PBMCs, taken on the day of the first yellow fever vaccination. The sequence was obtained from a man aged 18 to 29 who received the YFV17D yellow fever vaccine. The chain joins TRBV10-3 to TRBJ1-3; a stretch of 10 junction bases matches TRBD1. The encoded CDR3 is CAIRGTGDYGNTIYF. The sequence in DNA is TGTGCCATCAGGGGGACAGGGGACTATGGAAACACCATATATTTT.